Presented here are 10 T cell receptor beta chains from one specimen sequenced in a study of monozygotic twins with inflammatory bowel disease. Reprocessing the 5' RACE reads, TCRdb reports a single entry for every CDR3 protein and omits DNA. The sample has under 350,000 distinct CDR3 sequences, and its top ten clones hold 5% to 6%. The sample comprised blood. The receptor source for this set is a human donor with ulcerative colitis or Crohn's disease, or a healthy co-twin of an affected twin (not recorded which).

The CDR3 spells CASSLGTGVEGELFF. The rearrangement uses TRBV5-1 and TRBJ2-2; the D call from TCRdb, TRBD2, cannot be confirmed without DNA. Germline V gene sequence: CDR1 SGHRS, CDR2 YFSETQ. The CDR3 is 15 residues long.

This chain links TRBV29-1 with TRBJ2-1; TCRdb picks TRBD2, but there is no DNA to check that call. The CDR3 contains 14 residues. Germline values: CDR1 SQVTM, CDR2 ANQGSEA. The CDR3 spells CSVGTRGGYNEQFF.

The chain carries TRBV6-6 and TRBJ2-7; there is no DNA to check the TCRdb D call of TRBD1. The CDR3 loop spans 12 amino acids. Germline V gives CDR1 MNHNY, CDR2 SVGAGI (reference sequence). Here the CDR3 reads CASRLQGREQYF.

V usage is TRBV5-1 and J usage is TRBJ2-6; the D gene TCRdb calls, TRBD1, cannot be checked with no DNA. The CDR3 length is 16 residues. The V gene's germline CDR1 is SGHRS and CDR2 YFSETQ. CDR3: CASSSGSFSGANVLTF.

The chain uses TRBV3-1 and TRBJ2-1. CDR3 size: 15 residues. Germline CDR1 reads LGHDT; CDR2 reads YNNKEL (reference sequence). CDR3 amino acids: CASSPRLVSYNEQFF.

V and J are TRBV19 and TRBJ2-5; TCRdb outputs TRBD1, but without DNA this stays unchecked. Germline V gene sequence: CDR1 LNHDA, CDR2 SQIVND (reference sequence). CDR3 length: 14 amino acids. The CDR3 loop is CATTDRGHLETQYF.

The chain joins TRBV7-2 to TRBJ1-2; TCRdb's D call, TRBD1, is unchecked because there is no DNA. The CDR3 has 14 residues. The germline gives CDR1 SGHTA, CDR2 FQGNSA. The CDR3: CASGVGGTRTGYTF.

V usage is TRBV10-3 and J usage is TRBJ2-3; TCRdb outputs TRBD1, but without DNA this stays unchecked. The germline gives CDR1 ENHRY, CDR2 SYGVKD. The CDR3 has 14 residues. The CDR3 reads CATLKPGGTDTQYF.

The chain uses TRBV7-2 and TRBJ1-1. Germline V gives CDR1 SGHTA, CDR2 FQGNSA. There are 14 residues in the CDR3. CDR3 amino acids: CASSLSPGNTVAFF.

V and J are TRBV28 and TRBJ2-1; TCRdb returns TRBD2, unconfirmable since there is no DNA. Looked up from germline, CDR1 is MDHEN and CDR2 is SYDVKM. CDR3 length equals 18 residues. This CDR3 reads CASSLRTRLAGENNEQFF.